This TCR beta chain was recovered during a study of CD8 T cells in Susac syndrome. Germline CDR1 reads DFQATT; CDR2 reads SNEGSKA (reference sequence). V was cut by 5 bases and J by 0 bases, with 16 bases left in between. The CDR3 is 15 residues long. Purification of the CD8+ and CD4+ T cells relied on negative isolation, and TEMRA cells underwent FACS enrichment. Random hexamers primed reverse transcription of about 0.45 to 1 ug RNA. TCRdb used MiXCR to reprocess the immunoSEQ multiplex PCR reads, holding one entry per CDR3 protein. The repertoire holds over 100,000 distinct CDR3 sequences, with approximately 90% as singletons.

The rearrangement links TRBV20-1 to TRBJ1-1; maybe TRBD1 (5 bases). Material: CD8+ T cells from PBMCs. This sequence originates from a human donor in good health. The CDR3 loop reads CSAPKTGLMNTEAFF. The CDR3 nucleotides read TGCAGTGCTCCTAAAACGGGACTGATGAACACTGAAGCTTTCTTT.